These 3 T cell receptor beta chains came from one sample sequenced in a study of blood T cell repertoires in COVID-19. Data came from immunoSEQ multiplex PCR; TCRdb stores just in-frame clones and leaves some out. The sample has tens of thousands of clones, 88% seen once. What was sequenced was peripheral blood. Source of these receptors: a human donor in a cohort sampled during active COVID-19.

CDR3 sequence reads: CASSLQGSYNEQFF. The CDR3 DNA reads as TGCGCCAGCAGCCTGCAGGGTAGCTACAATGAGCAGTTCTTC. The rearrangement links TRBV4-3 to TRBJ2-1; possible D gene TRBD1, 5 bases. Trimming took 4 bases from V and 3 from J, leaving 10 bases between them. This CDR3 contains 14 residues. Per the germline V gene, CDR1 is LGHNA and CDR2 is YSLEER.

The CDR3 is CASSLPSSSGSWDTQYF. The CDR3 DNA sequence: TGCGCCAGCAGCTTGCCCTCCTCCAGCGGCAGTTGGGATACGCAGTATTTT. This rearrangement joins TRBV5-1 to TRBJ2-3; a possible D gene is TRBD2 (5 bases). V gave up 1 base and J gave up 6 bases, with 21 bases separating them. Germline-derived CDR1 and CDR2 are SGHRS and YFSETQ. This CDR3 comprises 17 residues.

V is TRBV4-2 and J is TRBJ1-4, with 9 bases matching TRBD1. The CDR3 sequence is 15 residues long. CDR1 is LGHNA, CDR2 YNFKEQ, per germline. Losses at the gene ends were 1 base for V and 8 bases for J; bases not matched to a gene: 5. CDR3 protein: CASSQGGTGSEKLFF. CDR3 nucleotides: TGTGCCAGCAGCCAAGGAGGGACAGGGAGCGAAAAACTGTTTTTT.